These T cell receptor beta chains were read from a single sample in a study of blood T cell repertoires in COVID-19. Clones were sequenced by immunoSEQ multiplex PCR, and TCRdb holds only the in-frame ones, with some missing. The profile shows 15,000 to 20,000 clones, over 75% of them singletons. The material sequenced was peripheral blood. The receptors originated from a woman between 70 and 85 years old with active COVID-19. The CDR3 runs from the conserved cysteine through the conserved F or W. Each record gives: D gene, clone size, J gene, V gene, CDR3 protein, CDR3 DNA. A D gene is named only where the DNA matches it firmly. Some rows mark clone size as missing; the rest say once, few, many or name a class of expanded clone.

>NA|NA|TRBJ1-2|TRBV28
CASGLRDYGYTF
TGTGCCAGCGGGCTCAGGGACTATGGCTACACCTTC
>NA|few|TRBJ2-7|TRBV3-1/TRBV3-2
CASSLNPGERYEQYF
TGTGCCAGCAGCCTTAACCCGGGAGAGAGGTACGAGCAGTACTTC
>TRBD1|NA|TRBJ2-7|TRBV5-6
CASSPSLGQGLGGSYEQYF
TGTGCCAGCAGCCCCTCATTGGGACAGGGATTAGGTGGGAGTTACGAGCAGTACTTC
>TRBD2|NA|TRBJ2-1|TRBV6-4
CASSPREGYNEQFF
TGTGCCAGCAGTCCTAGGGAGGGATACAATGAGCAGTTCTTC
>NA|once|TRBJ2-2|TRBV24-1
CATLAGPNTGELFF
TGTGCCACCCTCGCGGGACCGAACACCGGGGAGCTGTTTTTT
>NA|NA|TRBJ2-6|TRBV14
CASRKQGSGANVLTF
TGTGCCAGCAGAAAACAGGGCTCTGGGGCCAACGTCCTGACTTTC
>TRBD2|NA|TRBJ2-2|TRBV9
CASSGGTSGTGELFF
TGTGCCAGCAGCGGGGGGACTAGCGGCACCGGGGAGCTGTTTTTT
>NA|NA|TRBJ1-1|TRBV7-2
CASSLRTAPNTEAFF
TGTGCCAGCAGCTTAAGGACAGCCCCTAACACTGAAGCTTTCTTT
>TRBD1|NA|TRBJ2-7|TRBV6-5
CASSPTGTGRGEQYF
TGTGCCAGCAGCCCAACCGGGACAGGGCGGGGCGAGCAGTACTTC
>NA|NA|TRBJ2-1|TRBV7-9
CASSSQSPSYNEQFF
TGTGCCAGCAGTTCACAGTCTCCCTCCTACAATGAGCAGTTCTTC
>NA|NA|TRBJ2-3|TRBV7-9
CASGSEPLRDTQYF
TGTGCCTCGGGAAGTGAACCGCTACGAGATACGCAGTATTTT
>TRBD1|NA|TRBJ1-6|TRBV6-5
CASNGQGNSPLHF
TGTGCCAGCAATGGACAGGGTAATTCACCCCTCCACTTT
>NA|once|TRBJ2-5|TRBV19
CASIIAPQETQYF
TGTGCCAGTATCATAGCCCCTCAAGAGACCCAGTACTTC
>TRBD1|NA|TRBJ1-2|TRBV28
CASSIGQGINGYTF
TGTGCCAGCAGTATCGGACAGGGAATTAATGGCTACACCTTC
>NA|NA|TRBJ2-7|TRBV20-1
CSARHSYEQYF
TGCAGTGCCAGGCATTCCTACGAGCAGTACTTC
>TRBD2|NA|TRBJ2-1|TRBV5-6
CASSKGVSGRLIYNEQFF
TGTGCCAGCAGCAAGGGGGTTAGCGGGAGGCTTATCTACAATGAGCAGTTCTTC
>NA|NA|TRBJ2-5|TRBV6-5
CASSYSWGVGRETQYF
TGTGCCAGCAGTTACTCATGGGGGGTTGGTAGGGAGACCCAGTACTTC